The T cell receptor (beta chain) under discussion was sequenced for a study of early T cells in non-severe SARS-CoV-2 infection. About the research overall: Chains were unpaired, as sequencing was done on bulk RNA from unsorted whole blood. Points from the study as a whole: Anti-spike CD8 responses were favored by VDJdb matching, which missed private and CD4 specificities.

Unique molecular identifiers were attached to individual cDNA molecules. MiXCR, applied by TCRdb to the 5' RACE reads, yields one record per CDR3 protein. The profile shows 98,000 or so distinct CDR3 sequences, approximately 12% of them singletons. The germline V gene has CDR1 SQVTM and CDR2 ANQGSEA. CDR3 length equals 14 residues. V gave up 8 bases and J gave up 5 bases, with 20 bases separating them. For this clonotype: The antigen is not known.

Sequences were derived from whole blood, sampled at baseline. J is TRBJ2-3 and V is TRBV29-1, with D tentatively TRBD2 (5 bases). This TCR came from an adult who was a healthcare worker with PCR-confirmed SARS-CoV-2 infection or an uninfected control (not recorded which). The chain's CDR3 is CSPPSGRVGDTQYF. CDR3 DNA sequence: TGCAGCCCCCCTTCCGGGCGGGTAGGAGATACGCAGTATTTT.